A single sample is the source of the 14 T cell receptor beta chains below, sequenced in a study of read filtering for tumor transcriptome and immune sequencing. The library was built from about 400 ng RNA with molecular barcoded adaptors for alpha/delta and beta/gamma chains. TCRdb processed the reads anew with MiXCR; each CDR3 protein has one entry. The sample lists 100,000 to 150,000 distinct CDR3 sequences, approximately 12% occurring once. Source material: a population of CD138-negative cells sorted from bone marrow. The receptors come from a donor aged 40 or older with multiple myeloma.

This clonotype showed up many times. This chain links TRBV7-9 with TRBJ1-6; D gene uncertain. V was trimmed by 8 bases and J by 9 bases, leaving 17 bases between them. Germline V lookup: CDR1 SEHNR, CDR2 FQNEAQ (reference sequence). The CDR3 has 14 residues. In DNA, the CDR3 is TGTGCCAGCGGCCCCCAGGAGGGAAGTTCACCCCTCCACTTT. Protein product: CASGPQEGSSPLHF.

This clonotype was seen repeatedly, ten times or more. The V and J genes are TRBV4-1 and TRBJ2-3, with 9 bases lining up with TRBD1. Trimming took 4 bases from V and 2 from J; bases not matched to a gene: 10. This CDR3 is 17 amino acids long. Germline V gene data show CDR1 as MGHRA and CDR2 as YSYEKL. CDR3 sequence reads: CASSPVSTGGSTDTQYF. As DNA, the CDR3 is TGCGCCAGCAGCCCGGTTAGTACAGGGGGCTCCACAGATACGCAGTATTTT.

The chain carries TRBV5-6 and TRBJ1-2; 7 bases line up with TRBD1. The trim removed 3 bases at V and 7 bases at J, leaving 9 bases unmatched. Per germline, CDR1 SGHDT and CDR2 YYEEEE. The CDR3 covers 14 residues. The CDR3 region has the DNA TGTGCCAGCAGCTATTACGCTACAGGGGCTGGCTACACCTTC. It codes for CASSYYATGAGYTF. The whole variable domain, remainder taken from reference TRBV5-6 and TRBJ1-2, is DAGVTQSPTHLIKTRGQQVTLRCSPKSGHDTVSWYQQALGQGPQFIFQYYEEEERQRGNFPDRFSGHQFPNYSSELNVNALLLGDSALYLCASSYYATGAGYTFGSGTRLTVV.

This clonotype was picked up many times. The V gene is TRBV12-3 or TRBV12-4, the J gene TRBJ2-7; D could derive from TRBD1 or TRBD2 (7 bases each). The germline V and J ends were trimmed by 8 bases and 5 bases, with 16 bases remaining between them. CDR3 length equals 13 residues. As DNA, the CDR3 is TGTGCCAGCGGGGAGGGGGCGAGGAACGAGCAGTACTTC. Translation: CASGEGARNEQYF.

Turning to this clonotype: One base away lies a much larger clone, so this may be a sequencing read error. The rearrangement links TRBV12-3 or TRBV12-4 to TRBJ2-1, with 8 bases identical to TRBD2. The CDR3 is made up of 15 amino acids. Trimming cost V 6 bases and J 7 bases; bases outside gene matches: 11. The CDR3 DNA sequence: TGTGCCAGCAGACCCGCGGTGGGCGGGGGGAATGAGCAGTTCTTC. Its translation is CASRPAVGGGNEQFF.

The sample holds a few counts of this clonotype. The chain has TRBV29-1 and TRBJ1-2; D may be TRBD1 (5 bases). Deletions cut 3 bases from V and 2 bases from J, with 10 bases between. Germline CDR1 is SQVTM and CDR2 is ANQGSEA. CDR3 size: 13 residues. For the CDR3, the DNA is TGCAGCGTTGACGGGGCGGCGAACTATGGCTACACCTTC. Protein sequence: CSVDGAANYGYTF.

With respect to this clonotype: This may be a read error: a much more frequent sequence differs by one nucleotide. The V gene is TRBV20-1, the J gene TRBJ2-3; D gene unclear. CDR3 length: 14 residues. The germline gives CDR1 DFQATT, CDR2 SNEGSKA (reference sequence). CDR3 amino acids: CSAEKTISTDTRYF. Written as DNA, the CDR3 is TGCAGTGCGGAAAAGACCATCAGCACAGATACGCGGTATTTT.

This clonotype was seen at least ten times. This CDR3 reads CSARDQGGLISTEAFF. CDR3 nucleotides: TGCAGTGCTAGAGACCAGGGGGGATTGATATCCACTGAAGCTTTCTTT. The chain carries TRBV20-1 and TRBJ1-1, with 7 bases lining up with TRBD1. CDR3 size: 16 residues. Trimming at V came to 0 bases and at J to 4 bases, leaving 11 bases not matched to a gene. Germline assignment: CDR1 DFQATT and CDR2 SNEGSKA (reference sequence).

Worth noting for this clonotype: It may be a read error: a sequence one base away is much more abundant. Here the CDR3 reads CASSLTGGGSTIYF. The DNA of the CDR3 is TGTGCCAGCAGCTTAACTGGAGGTGGAAGCACCATATATTTT. The chain employs TRBV7-2 and TRBJ1-3; D unresolved. The CDR3 extends over 14 amino acids. Germline loops: CDR1 SGHTA, CDR2 FQGNSA.

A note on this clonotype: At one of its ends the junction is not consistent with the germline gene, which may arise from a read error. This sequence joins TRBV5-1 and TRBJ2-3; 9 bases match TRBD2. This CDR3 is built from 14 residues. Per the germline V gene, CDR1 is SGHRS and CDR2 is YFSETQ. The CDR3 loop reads CASRSGTSTDAQYF. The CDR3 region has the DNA TGCGCCAGCAGAAGCGGGACTAGCACAGATGCGCAGTATTTT.

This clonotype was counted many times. CDR3 protein: CASSFNHSPLHF. The CDR3 nucleotides are TGTGCCAGCAGTTTTAATCATTCACCCCTCCACTTT. The rearrangement uses TRBV27 and TRBJ1-6; D uncertain. Germline V gene lookup returns CDR1 MNHEY and CDR2 SMNVEV (reference sequence). With 3 bases removed from V and 8 bases from J, the gap between germline ends came to 5 bases. This CDR3 has 12 residues.

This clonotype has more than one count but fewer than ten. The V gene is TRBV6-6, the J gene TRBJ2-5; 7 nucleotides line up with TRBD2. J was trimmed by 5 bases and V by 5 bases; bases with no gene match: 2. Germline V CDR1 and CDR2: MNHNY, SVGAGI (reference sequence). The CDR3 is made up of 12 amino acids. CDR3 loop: CASSRGGETQYF. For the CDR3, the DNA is TGTGCCAGCAGTCGGGGAGGGGAGACCCAGTACTTC.

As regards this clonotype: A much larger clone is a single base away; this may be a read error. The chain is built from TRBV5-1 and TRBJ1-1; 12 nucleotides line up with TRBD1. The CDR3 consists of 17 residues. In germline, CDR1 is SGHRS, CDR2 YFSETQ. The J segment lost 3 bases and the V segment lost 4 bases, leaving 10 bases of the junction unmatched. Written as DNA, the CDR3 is TGCGCCAGCAGCACCCGGGACAGGGGGCGCATGGACACTGAAGCTTTCTTT. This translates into CASSTRDRGRMDTEAFF.

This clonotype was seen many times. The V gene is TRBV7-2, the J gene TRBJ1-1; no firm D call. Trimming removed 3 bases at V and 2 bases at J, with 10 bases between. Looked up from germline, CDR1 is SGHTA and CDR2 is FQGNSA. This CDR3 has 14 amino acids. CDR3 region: CASSFVSGNTEAFF. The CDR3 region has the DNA TGTGCCAGCAGCTTCGTCTCGGGAAACACTGAAGCTTTCTTT.